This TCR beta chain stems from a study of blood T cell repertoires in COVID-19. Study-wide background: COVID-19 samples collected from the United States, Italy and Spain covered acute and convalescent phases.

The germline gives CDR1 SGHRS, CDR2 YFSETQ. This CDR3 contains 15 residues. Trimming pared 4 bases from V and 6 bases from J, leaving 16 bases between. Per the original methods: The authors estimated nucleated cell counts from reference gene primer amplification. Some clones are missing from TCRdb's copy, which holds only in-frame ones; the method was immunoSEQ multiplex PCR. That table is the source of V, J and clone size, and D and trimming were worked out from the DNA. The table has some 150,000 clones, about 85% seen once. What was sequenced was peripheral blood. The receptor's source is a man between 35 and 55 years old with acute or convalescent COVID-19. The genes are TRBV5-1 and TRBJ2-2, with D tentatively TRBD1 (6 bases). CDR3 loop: CASSPAISGAGELFF. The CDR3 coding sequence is TGCGCCAGCAGCCCGGCGATCTCAGGGGCCGGGGAGCTGTTTTTT.